This note documents a single T cell receptor beta chain sequence. Its antigen remains unidentified. The data derive from a study of shared clonotypes between healthy human individuals. Naive CD8 isolation took CD45RO-negative cells positively selected for CCR7 and excluded terminally differentiated effector memory CD45RA+ cells. Points from the study as a whole: Non-shared clonotypes had lower generation probabilities than clonotypes shared by all four sorted-subset donors.

Sequenced by immunoSEQ multiplex PCR; TCRdb stores in-frame clones only, minus some. In the table there are 750,000 to 1,000,000 clones, nearly 95% of which are singletons. The CDR3 sequence is 16 residues long. Per germline, CDR1 SGHAT and CDR2 FQNNGV. V trimming: 5 bases; J trimming: 0 bases; junction bases outside the gene matches: 4. This chain uses TRBV11-2 with TRBJ2-5, with TRBD2 identical over 12 bases. The sequence derives from a man younger than 45 in good health. Input material: naive CD8+ T cells sorted from blood. CDR3 loop: CASSQGLAGYQETQYF. The DNA for the CDR3 is TGTGCCAGCAGCCAAGGACTAGCGGGGTACCAAGAGACCCAGTACTTC.